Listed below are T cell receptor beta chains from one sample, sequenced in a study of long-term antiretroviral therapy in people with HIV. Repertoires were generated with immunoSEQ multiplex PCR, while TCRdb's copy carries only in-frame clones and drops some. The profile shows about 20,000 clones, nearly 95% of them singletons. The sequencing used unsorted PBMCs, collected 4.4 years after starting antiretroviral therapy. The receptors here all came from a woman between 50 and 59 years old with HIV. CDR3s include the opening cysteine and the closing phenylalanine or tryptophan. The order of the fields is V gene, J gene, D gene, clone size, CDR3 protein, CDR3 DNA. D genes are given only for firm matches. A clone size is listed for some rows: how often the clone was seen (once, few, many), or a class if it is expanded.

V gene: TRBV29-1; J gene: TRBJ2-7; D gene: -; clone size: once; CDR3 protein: CSVEWVQTYEQYF; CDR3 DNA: TGCAGCGTTGAATGGGTCCAGACCTACGAGCAGTACTTC
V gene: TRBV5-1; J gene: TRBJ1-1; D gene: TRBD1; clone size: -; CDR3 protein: CASSPGTGMNTEAFF; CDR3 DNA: TGCGCCAGCAGCCCAGGGACAGGGATGAACACTGAAGCTTTCTTT
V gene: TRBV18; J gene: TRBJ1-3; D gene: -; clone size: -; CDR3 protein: CASSPPGNTIYF; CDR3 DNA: TGTGCCAGCTCACCACCAGGAAACACCATATATTTT
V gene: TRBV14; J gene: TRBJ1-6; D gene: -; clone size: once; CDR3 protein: CASSEQFTLHF; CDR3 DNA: TGTGCCAGCAGTGAACAATTCACCCTCCACTTT
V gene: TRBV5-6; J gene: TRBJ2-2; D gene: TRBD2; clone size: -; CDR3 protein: CASSFYQDGGAPGELFF; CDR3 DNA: TGTGCCAGCAGCTTTTATCAGGACGGGGGGGCCCCCGGGGAGCTGTTTTTT
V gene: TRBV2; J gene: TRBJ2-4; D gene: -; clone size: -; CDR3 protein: CASSESQGGGKNIQYF; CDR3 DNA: TGTGCCAGCAGTGAGTCACAGGGTGGTGGCAAAAACATTCAGTACTTC
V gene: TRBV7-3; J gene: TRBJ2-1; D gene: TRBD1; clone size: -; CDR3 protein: CASSLQRGQGYNEQFF; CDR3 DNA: TGTGCCAGCAGCTTACAACGGGGACAGGGGTACAATGAGCAGTTCTTC
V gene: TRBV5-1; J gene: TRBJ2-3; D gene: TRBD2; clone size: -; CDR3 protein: CASSRLAGSGDTQYF; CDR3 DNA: TGCGCCAGCAGCCGACTAGCGGGTTCTGGAGATACGCAGTATTTT
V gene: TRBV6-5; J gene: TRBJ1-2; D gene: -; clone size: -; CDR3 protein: CASSYSDNYGYTF; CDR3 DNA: TGTGCCAGCAGTTACTCCGACAACTATGGCTACACCTTC
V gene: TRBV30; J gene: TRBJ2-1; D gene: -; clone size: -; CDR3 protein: CAWSVGSLPYNEQFF; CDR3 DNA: TGTGCCTGGAGTGTAGGCAGTTTGCCCTACAATGAGCAGTTCTTC
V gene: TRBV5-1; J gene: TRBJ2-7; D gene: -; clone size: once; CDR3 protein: CASSSAVGDPYEQYF; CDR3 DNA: TGCGCCAGCAGCTCGGCGGTGGGGGATCCCTACGAGCAGTACTTC
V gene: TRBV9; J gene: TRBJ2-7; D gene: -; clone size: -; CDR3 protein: CASSVTTAGYEQYF; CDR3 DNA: TGTGCCAGCAGCGTAACTACGGCTGGGTACGAGCAGTACTTC
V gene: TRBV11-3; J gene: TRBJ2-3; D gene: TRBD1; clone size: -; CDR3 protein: CASSLRQGRTDTQYF; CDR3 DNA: TGTGCCAGCAGCTTACGACAGGGGCGTACAGATACGCAGTATTTT
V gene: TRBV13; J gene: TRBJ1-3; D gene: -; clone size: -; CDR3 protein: CASSPRTPGNTIYF; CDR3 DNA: TGTGCCAGCAGCCCCCGGACCCCCGGAAACACCATATATTTT
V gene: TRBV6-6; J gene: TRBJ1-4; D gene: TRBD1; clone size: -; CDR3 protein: CASGFDRGKEKLFF; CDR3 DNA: TGTGCCAGCGGTTTTGACAGGGGAAAGGAAAAACTGTTTTTT
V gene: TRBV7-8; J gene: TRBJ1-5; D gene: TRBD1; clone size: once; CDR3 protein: CASSLVPFDALDREGNQPQHF; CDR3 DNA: TGTGCCAGCAGCTTAGTTCCCTTCGATGCCCTGGACAGGGAAGGCAATCAGCCCCAGCATTTT
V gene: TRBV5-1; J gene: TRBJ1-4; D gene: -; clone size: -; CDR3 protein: CASSVALGVNEKLFF; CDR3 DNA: TGCGCCAGCAGCGTTGCTCTCGGGGTTAATGAAAAACTGTTTTTT
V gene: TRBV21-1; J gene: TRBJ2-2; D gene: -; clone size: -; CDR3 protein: CASNPGGMKEDGELFF; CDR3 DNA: TGTGCCAGCAATCCGGGAGGAATGAAGGAAGACGGGGAGCTGTTTTTT
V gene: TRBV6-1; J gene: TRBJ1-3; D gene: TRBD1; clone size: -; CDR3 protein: CASSPGQGRDTIYF; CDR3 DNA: TGTGCCAGCTCCCCGGGACAGGGGAGGGACACCATATATTTT
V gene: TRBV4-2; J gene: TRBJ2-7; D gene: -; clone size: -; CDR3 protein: CASSQVSWGSYEQYF; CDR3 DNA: TGTGCCAGCAGCCAAGTTAGCTGGGGATCCTACGAGCAGTACTTC
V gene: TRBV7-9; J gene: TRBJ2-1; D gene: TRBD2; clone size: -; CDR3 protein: CVEGISGADEQFF; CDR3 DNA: TGTGTCGAGGGAATAAGCGGGGCTGATGAGCAGTTCTTC
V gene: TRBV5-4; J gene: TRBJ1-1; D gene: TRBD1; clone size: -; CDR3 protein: CASSGPGTGGQGTEAFF; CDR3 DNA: TGTGCCAGCAGCGGACCCGGGACAGGGGGCCAGGGGACTGAAGCTTTCTTT
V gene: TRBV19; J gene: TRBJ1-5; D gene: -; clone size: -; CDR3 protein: CASSFVPNQPQHF; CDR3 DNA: TGTGCCAGTAGTTTCGTCCCCAATCAGCCCCAGCATTTT
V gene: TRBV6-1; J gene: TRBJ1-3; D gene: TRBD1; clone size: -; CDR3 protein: CASRTGGERNTIYF; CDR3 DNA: TGTGCCAGCAGGACAGGGGGCGAAAGAAACACCATATATTTT
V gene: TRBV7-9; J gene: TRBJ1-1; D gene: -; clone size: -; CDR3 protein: CASSLDKNTEAFF; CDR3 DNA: TGTGCCAGCAGCTTAGACAAGAACACTGAAGCTTTCTTT
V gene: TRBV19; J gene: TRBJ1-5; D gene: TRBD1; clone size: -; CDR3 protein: CASSPTGGFNQPQHF; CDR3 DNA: TGTGCCAGTAGTCCGACAGGGGGGTTCAATCAGCCCCAGCATTTT
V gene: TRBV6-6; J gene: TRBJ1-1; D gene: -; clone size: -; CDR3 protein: CASSPFLGDTEAFF; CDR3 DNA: TGTGCCAGCAGCCCCTTCTTGGGGGACACTGAAGCTTTCTTT
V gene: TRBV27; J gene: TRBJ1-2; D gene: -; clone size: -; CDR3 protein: CASRDSRGTYGETF; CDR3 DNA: TGTGCCAGCAGGGACAGTAGGGGTACCTATGGTGAGACCTTC
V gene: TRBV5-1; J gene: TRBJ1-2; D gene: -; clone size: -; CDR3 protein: CASSSGQGQDGYTF; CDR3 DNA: TGCGCCAGCAGCTCTGGTCAGGGGCAGGATGGCTACACCTTC
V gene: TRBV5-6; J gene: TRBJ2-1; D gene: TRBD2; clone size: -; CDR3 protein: CASSLLRRRGGVNEQFF; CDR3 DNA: TGTGCCAGCAGCCTTCTCCGAAGGCGGGGGGGGGTCAATGAGCAGTTCTTC
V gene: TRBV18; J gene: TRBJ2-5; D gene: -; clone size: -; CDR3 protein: CASSPTGETQYF; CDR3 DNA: TGTGCCAGCTCACCAACGGGAGAGACCCAGTACTTC
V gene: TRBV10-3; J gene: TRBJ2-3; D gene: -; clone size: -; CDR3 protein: CAISESRGDTQYF; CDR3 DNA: TGTGCCATCAGTGAGTCCCGGGGGGATACGCAGTATTTT
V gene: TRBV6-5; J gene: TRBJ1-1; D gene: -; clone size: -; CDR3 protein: CASSYSPGPEAFF; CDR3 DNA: TGTGCCAGCAGTTACTCCCCAGGCCCTGAAGCTTTCTTT
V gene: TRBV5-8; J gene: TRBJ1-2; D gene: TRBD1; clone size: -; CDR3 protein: CASSLTGDRVNGYTF; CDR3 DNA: TGTGCCAGCAGCCTGACGGGGGACAGGGTTAATGGCTACACCTTC
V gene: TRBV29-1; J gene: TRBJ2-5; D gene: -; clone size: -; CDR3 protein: CSWGAGQQKETQYF; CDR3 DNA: TGCAGCTGGGGGGCGGGACAGCAAAAAGAGACCCAGTACTTC
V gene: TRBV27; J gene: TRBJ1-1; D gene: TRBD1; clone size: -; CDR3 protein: CASSWDRQNTEAFF; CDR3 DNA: TGTGCCAGCAGTTGGGACAGGCAAAACACTGAAGCTTTCTTT
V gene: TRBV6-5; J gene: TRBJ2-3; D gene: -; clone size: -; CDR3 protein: CASSEDGDTQYF; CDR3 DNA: TGTGCCAGCAGCGAGGACGGAGATACGCAGTATTTT
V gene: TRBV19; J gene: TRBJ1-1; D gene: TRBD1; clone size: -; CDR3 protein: CASRRTGKKVTEAFF; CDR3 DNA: TGTGCCAGTAGAAGGACAGGGAAGAAGGTCACTGAAGCTTTCTTT
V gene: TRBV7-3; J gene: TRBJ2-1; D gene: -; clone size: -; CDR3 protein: CASSGGSYNEQFF; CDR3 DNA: TGTGCCAGCAGTGGGGGTTCCTACAATGAGCAGTTCTTC
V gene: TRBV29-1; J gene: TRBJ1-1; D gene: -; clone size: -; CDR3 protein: CSAGVGARHLEAFF; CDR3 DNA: TGCAGCGCCGGCGTAGGGGCCAGACATCTTGAAGCTTTCTTT
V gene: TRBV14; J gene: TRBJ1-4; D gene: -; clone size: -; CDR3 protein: CASSQTPRVGVRLSEKLFF; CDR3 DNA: TGTGCCAGCAGCCAAACGCCGCGTGTAGGGGTAAGGTTAAGTGAAAAACTGTTTTTT
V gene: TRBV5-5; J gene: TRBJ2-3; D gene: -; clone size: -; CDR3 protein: CASSLRRGLSTDTQYF; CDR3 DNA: TGTGCCAGCAGCTTGAGAAGGGGCCTAAGCACAGATACGCAGTATTTT
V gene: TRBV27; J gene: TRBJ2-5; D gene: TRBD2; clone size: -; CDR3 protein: CASREAGGPLETQYF; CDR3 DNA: TGTGCCAGTCGAGAAGCGGGGGGGCCTCTCGAGACCCAGTACTTC
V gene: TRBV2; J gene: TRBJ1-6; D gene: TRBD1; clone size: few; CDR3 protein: CASSPRTGGESPLHF; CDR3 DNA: TGTGCCAGCAGCCCCCGGACAGGGGGCGAATCACCCCTCCACTTT
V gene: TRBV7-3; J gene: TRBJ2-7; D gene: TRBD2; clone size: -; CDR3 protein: CASSLVGGLAYEQYF; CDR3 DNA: TGTGCCAGCAGCTTAGTAGGGGGACTAGCCTACGAGCAGTACTTC
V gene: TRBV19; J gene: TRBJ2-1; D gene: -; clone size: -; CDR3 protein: CASSTSRTKYNEQFF; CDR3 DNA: TGTGCCAGTAGTACCTCTAGGACTAAATACAATGAGCAGTTCTTC
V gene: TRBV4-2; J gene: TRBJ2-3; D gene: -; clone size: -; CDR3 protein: CASSQVGGTDTQYF; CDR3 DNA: TGTGCCAGCAGCCAAGTCGGGGGCACAGATACGCAGTATTTT
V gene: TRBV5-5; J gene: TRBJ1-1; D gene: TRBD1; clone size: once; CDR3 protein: CASSLIGTARSTEAFF; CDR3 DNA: TGTGCCAGCAGCTTAATAGGGACAGCCAGGAGCACTGAAGCTTTCTTT
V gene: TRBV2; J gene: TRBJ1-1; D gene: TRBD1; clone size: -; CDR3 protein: CASRGGQGPTSSKAFF; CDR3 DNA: TGTGCCAGCAGGGGAGGACAGGGGCCGACCAGTTCGAAAGCTTTCTTT
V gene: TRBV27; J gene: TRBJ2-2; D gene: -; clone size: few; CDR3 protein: CASRRELNTGELFF; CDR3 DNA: TGTGCCAGCAGGAGGGAGTTGAACACCGGGGAGCTGTTTTTT
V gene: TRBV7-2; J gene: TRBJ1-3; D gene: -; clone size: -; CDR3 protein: CASSLVQGSGNTIYF; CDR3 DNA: TGTGCCAGCAGCTTAGTGCAGGGCTCTGGAAACACCATATATTTT
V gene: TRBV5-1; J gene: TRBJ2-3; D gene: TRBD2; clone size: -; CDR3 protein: CASSLVRGGLVDTQYF; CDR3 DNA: TGCGCCAGCAGCTTGGTGCGGGGGGGCTTAGTAGATACGCAGTATTTT
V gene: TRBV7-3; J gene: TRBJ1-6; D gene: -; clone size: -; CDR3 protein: CASSLTGDNSPLHF; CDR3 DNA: TGTGCCAGCAGCTTAACAGGAGATAATTCACCCCTCCACTTT